A selection of T cell receptor beta chains follows, all from one sample in a study of T-cell memory formation after mild COVID-19. TCRdb processed the 5' RACE reads anew with MiXCR; each CDR3 protein has one entry. The data contain about 360,000 distinct CDR3 sequences, 13% of them singletons. The sample was PBMCs or a T cell subset sorted from them (not recorded which). These receptors all come from a man younger than 35 who had mild COVID-19 (a few samples of this study predate the infection). Cell type and time point are not known. The CDR3 runs from the conserved cysteine through the conserved F or W. Fields, in order: J gene, V gene, D gene, CDR3 protein. The D gene is left open where the match is weak.

>TRBJ1-4|TRBV9|TRBD1
CASSVARDREEQSEKLFF
>TRBJ2-5|TRBV12-3/TRBV12-4|TRBD1
CASTRQGARETQYF
>TRBJ2-1|TRBV7-9|-
CASSLVQGAYNEQFF
>TRBJ1-6|TRBV5-1|TRBD1
CASSRGQGGNSPLHF
>TRBJ2-7|TRBV12-3/TRBV12-4|TRBD2
CASSLSGIFYEQYF
>TRBJ1-5|TRBV27|-
CASSLKSHQPQHF
>TRBJ1-5|TRBV4-1|TRBD1
CASSPQGAYSNQPQHF
>TRBJ2-3|TRBV12-3/TRBV12-4|-
CASSLSGPGIATQYF
>TRBJ1-5|TRBV4-1|-
CASSQEGYSNQPQHF
>TRBJ1-2|TRBV28|TRBD1
CASSLSAGGFGYTF